The 2 T cell receptor beta chains in this list originate from one sample, sequenced in a study of blood T cells in healthy people across ages. Combining a sample-barcoded 5' primer with a J-beta primer mix, a second PCR ran for about 6 to 12 cycles. TCRdb processed the 5' RACE reads anew with MiXCR; each CDR3 protein has one entry. The sample lists 600,000 to 650,000 distinct CDR3 sequences; about 54% were seen once. Sequenced sample: blood. These receptors came from a man aged 55 to 69 in good health.

The chain carries TRBV29-1 and TRBJ2-3, with no clear D. This CDR3 is built from 11 residues. Germline V lookup: CDR1 SQVTM, CDR2 ANQGSEA. This CDR3 is CSSELVDTQYF. The CDR3 coding sequence is TGCAGTTCAGAACTCGTAGATACGCAGTATTTT.

There are many counts of this clonotype. The chain has TRBV27 and TRBJ2-1; the match to TRBD2 covers 8 bases. After removal of 7 bases from V and 0 bases from J, the junction contained 5 bases not matched to a gene. CDR1 and CDR2 (germline): MNHEY, SMNVEV (reference sequence). The CDR3 covers 15 residues. The CDR3 DNA reads TGTGCCAGCACCACCGGGGGGGGCTCCTACAATGAGCAGTTCTTC. As protein: CASTTGGGSYNEQFF.